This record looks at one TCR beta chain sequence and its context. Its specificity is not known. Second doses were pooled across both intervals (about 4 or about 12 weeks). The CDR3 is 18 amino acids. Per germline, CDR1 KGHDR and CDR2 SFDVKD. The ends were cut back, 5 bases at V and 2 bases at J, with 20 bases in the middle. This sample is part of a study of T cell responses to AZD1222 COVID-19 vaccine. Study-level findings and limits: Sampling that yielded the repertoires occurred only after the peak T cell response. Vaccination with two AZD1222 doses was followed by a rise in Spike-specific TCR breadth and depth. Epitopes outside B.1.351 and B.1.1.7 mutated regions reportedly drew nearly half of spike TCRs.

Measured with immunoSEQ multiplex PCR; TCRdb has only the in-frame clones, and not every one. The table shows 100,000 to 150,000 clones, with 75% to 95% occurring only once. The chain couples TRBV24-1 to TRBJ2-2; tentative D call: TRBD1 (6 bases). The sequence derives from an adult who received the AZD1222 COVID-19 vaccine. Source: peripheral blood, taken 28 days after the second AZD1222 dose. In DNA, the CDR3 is TGTGCCACCAGTGTCGCCCCTGGGGGCGGATCAAACACCGGGGAGCTGTTTTTT. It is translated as CATSVAPGGGSNTGELFF.